The 17 T cell receptor beta chains below come from one sample, sequenced in a study of shared clonotypes between healthy human individuals. This table comes from immunoSEQ multiplex PCR, and its TCRdb copy is limited to in-frame clones, with some not included. The sample has 2 million to 2.5 million clones, approximately 95% seen once. Input material: naive CD4+ T cells sorted from blood. As to subset: CD45RA+ positively selected. All receptors come from a young man in good health.

The chain links TRBV4-1 to TRBJ2-5, with a possible D match to TRBD2 (6 bases). Between the trimmed V and J ends, which lost 4 bases and 4 bases, there was a span of 22 bases. From germline, CDR1 is MGHRA and CDR2 YSYEKL. This CDR3 region has 17 residues. The CDR3 protein is CASSRFGPTGVRETQYF. The CDR3 coding sequence is TGCGCCAGCAGCCGATTCGGACCCACGGGGGTTCGAGAGACCCAGTACTTC.

About this clone: Other DNA sequences in the same sample also yield this CDR3. The gene calls are TRBV9 and TRBJ2-5; the D gene is possibly TRBD2 (5 bases). The CDR3 runs 13 residues. Germline V lookup: CDR1 SGDLS, CDR2 YYNGEE. Trimming took off 2 bases at V and 3 bases at J, with 8 bases between the two ends. CDR3 in DNA: TGTGCCAGCAGCGTGGTGGGAGAAGAGACCCAGTACTTC. Translated: CASSVVGEETQYF.

The chain uses TRBV1 and TRBJ2-7. TRBV1 is designated a pseudogene. The length of the CDR3 is 19 residues. DNA of the CDR3: TGCACCAGCAGCCAAGCCACCGGGACAAGGGAGGTCCATCTACAGGAGCAGTACTTC. It translates to CTSSQATGTREVHLQEQYF.

As concerns this clone: This sample includes further DNA sequences coding for the same CDR3. The rearrangement joins TRBV7-9 to TRBJ1-3; D gene ambiguous. This CDR3 is built from 14 residues. Germline V gives CDR1 SEHNR, CDR2 FQNEAQ (reference sequence). Trimming took 3 bases from V and 3 from J, leaving 9 bases between them. DNA of the CDR3: TGTGCCAGCAGCTTGACGGGGAGTGGAAACACCATATATTTT. This sequence encodes CASSLTGSGNTIYF. Filled out from reference TRBV7-9 and TRBJ1-3, the complete variable domain reads DTGVSQNPRHKITKRGQNVTFRCDPISEHNRLYWYRQTLGQGPEFLTYFQNEAQLEKSRLLSDRFSAERPKGSFSTLEIQRTEQGDSAMYLCASSLTGSGNTIYFGEGSWLTVV.

This clone was detected once. V gene TRBV28 combines with J gene TRBJ1-1; D uncertain. This CDR3 spans 13 amino acids. V was clipped by 5 bases and J by 8 bases, with 15 bases between them. Looked up from germline, CDR1 is MDHEN and CDR2 is SYDVKM. CDR3: CASSPVGWTEAFF. In DNA form, the CDR3 reads TGTGCCAGCAGTCCTGTGGGTTGGACCGAAGCTTTCTTT.

V is TRBV10-3 and J is TRBJ1-1; no clear D. The germline gives CDR1 ENHRY, CDR2 SYGVKD. V gave up 4 bases and J gave up 1 base, with 4 bases separating them. CDR3 length equals 12 residues. The CDR3 bases are TGTGCCATCAGTGTGGAGAACACTGAAGCTTTCTTT. This encodes CAISVENTEAFF.

This clone was counted a single time. The rearrangement uses TRBV5-1 and TRBJ2-3, with 7 bases aligning to TRBD1. From germline, CDR1 is SGHRS and CDR2 YFSETQ. V dropped 1 base and J dropped 1; count of bases not matched to a gene: 3. The CDR3 has 15 amino acids. CDR3 amino acids: CASSLLGQGTDTQYF. Written as DNA, the CDR3 is TGCGCCAGCAGCTTGCTTGGACAGGGCACAGATACGCAGTATTTT.

The genes are TRBV15 and TRBJ2-1; 11 positions match TRBD1. With V trimmed by 1 base and J by 6 bases, 2 bases remained unmatched. This CDR3 spans 15 amino acids. Per the germline V gene, CDR1 is LNHNV and CDR2 is YYDKDF (reference sequence). CDR3 bases: TGTGCCACCAGCAGAGCTGGGACAGGGGGCAATGAGCAGTTCTTC. This codes for CATSRAGTGGNEQFF. The complete variable domain, with remaining parts taken from reference TRBV15 and TRBJ2-1, reads DAMVIQNPRYQVTQFGKPVTLSCSQTLNHNVMYWYQQKSSQAPKLLFHYYDKDFNNEADTPDNFQSRRPNTSFCFLDIRSPGLGDTAMYLCATSRAGTGGNEQFFGPGTRLTVL.

The chain links TRBV29-1 to TRBJ2-6; the D gene is possibly TRBD1 (5 bases). This CDR3 region has 15 residues. The germline V gene encodes CDR1 SQVTM and CDR2 ANQGSEA. V shed 6 bases and J shed 4 bases, with 16 bases lying between them. For the CDR3, the DNA is TGCAGCGTGCATACCAGGGTAAGGGGGGCCAACGTCCTGACTTTC. Encoded protein: CSVHTRVRGANVLTF. The full variable domain, completed using reference TRBV29-1 and TRBJ2-6, is SAVISQKPSRDICQRGTSLTIQCQVDSQVTMMFWYRQQPGQSLTLIATANQGSEATYESGFVIDKFPISRPNLTFSTLTVSNMSPEDSSIYLCSVHTRVRGANVLTFGAGSRLTVL.

This sequence joins TRBV4-1 and TRBJ2-1, with D perhaps being TRBD1 or TRBD2 (5 bases each). This CDR3 is built from 14 residues. With 3 bases removed from V and 4 bases from J, the gap between germline ends came to 10 bases. The V gene's germline CDR1 is MGHRA and CDR2 YSYEKL. The DNA for the CDR3 is TGCGCCAGCAGCCAGGCAGAGGGGTACAATGAGCAGTTCTTC. It encodes CASSQAEGYNEQFF.

The chain uses TRBV28 and TRBJ1-6; 10 bases align to TRBD1. The J segment lost 10 bases and the V segment lost 5 bases, leaving 11 bases of the junction unmatched. The CDR3 contains 16 residues. Germline values: CDR1 MDHEN, CDR2 SYDVKM. CDR3 in DNA: TGTGCCAGCAGTCGAGGACAGGGGGGGACGGGATCACCCCTCCACTTT. This codes for CASSRGQGGTGSPLHF.

This clone was detected only once. The V call is TRBV29-1, the J call TRBJ2-1; TRBD2 matches at 8 bases. The germline gives CDR1 SQVTM, CDR2 ANQGSEA. V lost 6 bases to trimming and J lost 3 bases; unmatched junction nucleotides: 10. The CDR3 runs 15 residues. The CDR3 DNA reads TGCAGCGTGACCCTACTAGCGGACTACTACAATGAGCAGTTCTTC. This sequence encodes CSVTLLADYYNEQFF.

To note about this clone: The sample carries other DNA sequences with the same CDR3. V and J are TRBV30 and TRBJ2-5; TRBD1 matches at 7 bases. Germline-derived CDR1 and CDR2 are GTSNPN and SVGIG (reference sequence). This CDR3 contains 13 residues. After removal of 0 bases from V and 5 bases from J, the junction contained 3 bases not matched to a gene. The CDR3 loop is CAWSVQGPETQYF. In nucleotides, the CDR3 is TGTGCCTGGAGTGTACAGGGGCCCGAGACCCAGTACTTC.

The genes are TRBV10-3 and TRBJ1-1, with D unresolved. Trimming shortened V by 4 bases and J by 5 bases, and 8 bases separated the two germline ends. The germline gives CDR1 ENHRY, CDR2 SYGVKD. There are 12 residues in the CDR3. DNA for the CDR3: TGTGCCATCAGTGGCCCGCGAACTGAAGCTTTCTTT. Its translation is CAISGPRTEAFF.

The rearrangement joins TRBV7-9 to TRBJ2-5; D tentatively fits TRBD1 or TRBD2 (5 bases each). The CDR3 covers 15 residues. Trimming left V 5 bases short and J 5 bases short, with 18 bases between. In germline, CDR1 is SEHNR, CDR2 FQNEAQ (reference sequence). The chain's CDR3 is CASSTRGTLPETQYF. CDR3 coding DNA: TGTGCCAGCAGCACTCGAGGGACCCTTCCGGAGACCCAGTACTTC.

The chain recombines TRBV6-1 with TRBJ1-4; D is unresolved. The V end was cut by 6 bases, the J end by 7 bases, with 18 bases between. The CDR3 length is 15 residues. The germline V gene encodes CDR1 MNHNS and CDR2 SASEGT. CDR3 sequence: CASRTNAYLGEKLFF. The CDR3 nucleotides read TGTGCCAGCAGGACCAACGCGTATTTAGGTGAAAAACTGTTTTTT.

The chain carries TRBV28 and TRBJ1-2; unclear D gene. Trimming cost V 9 bases and J 3 bases, with 11 bases left between them. The CDR3 loop spans 12 amino acids. CDR1 and CDR2 from the germline V gene are MDHEN and SYDVKM. The CDR3 region has the DNA TGTGCCAGTAGGCATCGGGACTATGGCTACACCTTC. Residues: CASRHRDYGYTF.